This paragraph covers one T cell receptor (beta chain) sequence. Authors' analysis steps: By means of reference gene primer amplification, nucleated cell counts were estimated. Measured with immunoSEQ multiplex PCR; TCRdb has only the in-frame clones, and not every one. Clonal size and the V and J genes are those of that table, whereas D and trimming came from the DNA. The repertoire includes about 150,000 clones, 79% of them detected once, and approximately 5.2% sits in the top ten. The data belong to a study of blood T cell repertoires in COVID-19. Study overall: COVID-19 samples, acute and convalescent, were from the United States, Italy and Spain. In each case, the material was cDNA or gDNA derived from T cells, B-cell-depleted T cells, or PBMCs.

Enrolled during active infection, Seattle patients were then followed longitudinally. This TCR came from a woman in her 70s with COVID-19, enrolled during active disease. Sequencing input: peripheral blood.

CDR3: CAWSVGTPAKNIQYF. The CDR3 DNA follows: TGTGCCTGGAGTGTAGGGACACCAGCCAAAAACATTCAGTACTTC. This sequence joins TRBV30 and TRBJ2-4, with D tentatively TRBD1 (6 bases). CDR3 length equals 15 residues. V was trimmed by 0 bases and J by 0 bases, leaving 9 bases between them. Germline CDR1 and CDR2: GTSNPN and SVGIG (reference sequence).